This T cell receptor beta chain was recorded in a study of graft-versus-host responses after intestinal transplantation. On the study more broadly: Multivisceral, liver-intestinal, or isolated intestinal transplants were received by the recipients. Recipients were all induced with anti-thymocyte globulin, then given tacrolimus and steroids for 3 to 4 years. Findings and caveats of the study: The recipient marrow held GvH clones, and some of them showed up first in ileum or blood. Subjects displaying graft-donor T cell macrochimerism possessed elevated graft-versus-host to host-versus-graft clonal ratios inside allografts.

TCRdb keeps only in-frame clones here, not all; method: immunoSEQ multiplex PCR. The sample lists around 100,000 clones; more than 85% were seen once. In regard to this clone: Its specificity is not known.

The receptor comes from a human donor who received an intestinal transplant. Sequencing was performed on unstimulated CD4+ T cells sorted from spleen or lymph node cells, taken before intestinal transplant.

The chain's CDR3 is CASSQDTRKQETQYF. The CDR3 DNA follows: TGCGCCAGCAGCCAAGATACTAGAAAACAAGAGACCCAGTACTTC. The chain uses TRBV4-1 and TRBJ2-5, with D maybe TRBD2 (5 bases). Per germline, CDR1 MGHRA and CDR2 YSYEKL. The CDR3 contains 15 residues. The germline V and J ends were trimmed by 0 bases and 2 bases, with 10 bases remaining between them.